The present entry profiles one T cell receptor beta chain with its context. Combining a sample-barcoded 5' primer with a J-beta primer mix, a second PCR ran for 7 to 11 cycles. TCRdb re-derived calls from the 5' RACE reads in MiXCR, one entry per CDR3 protein. Of about 970,000 distinct CDR3 sequences in the sample, roughly 51% were seen once. The sample is drawn from a study of blood T cells in healthy people across ages. The germline CDR1 and CDR2 sequences are SGHRS and YFSETQ. The V segment lost 2 bases and the J segment 7 bases; nucleotides outside the gene matches: 9. The CDR3 runs 15 residues. This TCR was recovered from a woman aged 55 to 70 in good health. The J gene is TRBJ2-7, the V gene TRBV5-1; 10 positions match TRBD2. Source material: blood. CDR3 residues: CASSFTSGAENEQYF. The DNA for the CDR3 is TGCGCCAGCAGCTTCACTAGCGGGGCGGAAAATGAGCAGTACTTC.